The 31 T cell receptor beta chains presented below share a single source sample, sequenced in a study of beta chain features in type 1 diabetes. The antigens these receptors bind are not known. Since all of the isolated RNA was reverse transcribed, expressed TCRB transcripts were what got sequenced. Profiling relied on immunoSEQ multiplex PCR, and the TCRdb table lists in-frame clones only, not all of them. Seen here are about 260,000 clones, just over 20% observed once, and the top ten hold 0.028%. Study-wide findings and caveats: Significant though moderate, a shortening of TCRB CDR3s appeared in all four CD4+ subsets of Type 1 diabetes patients.

Sequenced material: naive CD4+ T cells from blood. These receptor sequences come from a woman aged 40 to 50 with type 1 diabetes.

The J gene is TRBJ1-5, the V gene TRBV19; D gene unclear. The CDR3 totals 15 residues. Germline assignment: CDR1 LNHDA and CDR2 SQIVND (reference sequence). V dropped 8 bases and J dropped 0 bases, with 14 bases sitting between them. The CDR3 nucleotides are TGTGCCAGTCTCCCGGCGGGTTATAGCAATCAGCCCCAGCATTTT. Its protein is CASLPAGYSNQPQHF.

The sample holds a few counts of this clone. This chain uses TRBV18 with TRBJ2-3; TRBD2 might be the D (5 bases). V lost 6 bases to trimming and J lost 5 bases, with 21 bases between them. The CDR3 is 16 amino acids. CDR1 is KGHSH and CDR2 is LQKENI in the germline V gene. In DNA form, the CDR3 reads TGTGCCAGCTCCGAAGGGCCACTAGGTCGAAAAGATACGCAGTATTTT. Protein: CASSEGPLGRKDTQYF.

In its sample, this clone was seen a few times. The chain has TRBV7-2 and TRBJ2-5; the D gene is possibly TRBD1 (5 bases). The CDR3 covers 14 residues. With 2 bases removed from V and 2 bases from J, the gap between germline ends came to 9 bases. Germline CDR1 and CDR2: SGHTA and FQGNSA. CDR3 region: CASSLSRTQETQYF. For the CDR3, the DNA is TGTGCCAGCAGCTTAAGTAGGACACAAGAGACCCAGTACTTC.

V is TRBV18 and J is TRBJ2-1; tentatively, D is TRBD1 (5 bases). Per germline, CDR1 KGHSH and CDR2 LQKENI. V dropped 5 bases and J dropped 0 bases, with 14 bases sitting between them. There are 16 residues in the CDR3. For the CDR3, the DNA is TGTGCCAGCTCATCAGCCCAGGGAAGCTCCTACAATGAGCAGTTCTTC. Translating it yields CASSSAQGSSYNEQFF.

The chain joins TRBV7-9 to TRBJ2-7; the match to TRBD2 covers 9 bases. The CDR3 has 14 amino acids. Unmatched junction bases numbered 7, after V lost 4 bases and J lost 6 bases. Germline CDR1 and CDR2: SEHNR and FQNEAQ (reference sequence). CDR3 coding DNA: TGTGCCAGCAGCTGGGGGACTAGCACCCTCGAGCAGTACTTC. It codes for CASSWGTSTLEQYF.

This clone appeared a few times. The chain employs TRBV5-1 and TRBJ1-5; D is ambiguous. The CDR3 consists of 14 residues. The V gene lost 0 bases and the J gene lost 7 bases, with 11 bases spanning the gap. Germline loops: CDR1 SGHRS, CDR2 YFSETQ. CDR3 in amino acids: CASSLGGGEQPQHF. Here the CDR3 DNA reads TGCGCCAGCAGCTTGGGGGGAGGTGAGCAGCCCCAGCATTTT.

This clone showed up just once. The rearrangement uses TRBV5-1 and TRBJ1-2; TRBD1 matches 9 bases. The CDR3 is made up of 15 amino acids. V was clipped by 3 bases and J by 7 bases; unmatched bases: 10. The germline V gene has CDR1 SGHRS and CDR2 YFSETQ. In nucleotides, the CDR3 is TGCGCCAGCAGCTCGGGACAGGGTGGTTATGTTGGCTACACCTTC. Translating gives CASSSGQGGYVGYTF.

This clone was seen a few times. V is TRBV7-6 and J is TRBJ2-3; no firm D call. CDR3 length equals 13 residues. The germline gives CDR1 SGHVS, CDR2 FNYEAQ. The V gene lost 6 bases and the J gene lost 5 bases, with 12 bases spanning the gap. Written as DNA, the CDR3 is TGTGCCAGCAGGAAGCAAGCTGGAGATACGCAGTATTTT. Protein: CASRKQAGDTQYF.

The chain has TRBV2 and TRBJ2-7; 7 bases map to TRBD2. Germline CDR1 reads SNHLY; CDR2 reads FYNNEI. Unmatched junction bases numbered 4, after V lost 7 bases and J lost 1 base. The CDR3 runs 13 residues. The chain's CDR3 is CASMREKSYEQYF. DNA of the CDR3: TGTGCCAGCATGCGGGAGAAGTCCTACGAGCAGTACTTC.

This chain joins TRBV29-1 and TRBJ2-7; 9 bases line up with TRBD1. The CDR3 totals 12 residues. CDR1 is SQVTM, CDR2 ANQGSEA, per germline. The J segment lost 3 bases and the V segment lost 7 bases, leaving 4 bases of the junction unmatched. CDR3 nucleotides: TGCAGCGCTGGGGGACAGGGCTACGAGCAGTACTTC. Its translation: CSAGGQGYEQYF.

This clone was seen more than once but under ten times. The rearrangement uses TRBV29-1 and TRBJ1-4; weak D call: TRBD1 (5 bases). With 6 bases removed from V and 8 bases from J, the gap between germline ends came to 19 bases. CDR1 is SQVTM and CDR2 is ANQGSEA in the germline V gene. The CDR3 has 14 residues. CDR3 loop: CSVLRLTASEKLFF. The DNA for the CDR3 is TGCAGCGTCCTGCGGCTGACAGCTTCCGAAAAACTGTTTTTT. Filled out from reference TRBV29-1 and TRBJ1-4, the complete variable domain reads SAVISQKPSRDICQRGTSLTIQCQVDSQVTMMFWYRQQPGQSLTLIATANQGSEATYESGFVIDKFPISRPNLTFSTLTVSNMSPEDSSIYLCSVLRLTASEKLFFGSGTQLSVL.

The table lists this clone with a few counts. The rearrangement uses TRBV18 and TRBJ1-4; D gene uncertain. Germline V gene lookup returns CDR1 KGHSH and CDR2 LQKENI. Trimming shortened V by 6 bases and J by 2 bases, and 13 bases separated the two germline ends. The CDR3 loop spans 15 amino acids. The CDR3: CASSQEWETNEKLFF. CDR3 sequence (DNA): TGTGCCAGCTCGCAGGAATGGGAGACTAATGAAAAACTGTTTTTT.

The chain recombines TRBV23-1 with TRBJ1-5, with 12 bases matching TRBD1. TRBV23-1 is treated as an ORF (open reading frame) with a function not yet certain. Trimming took 3 bases from V and 6 from J; bases not matched to a gene: 12. The CDR3 is 18 amino acids. CDR3 sequence (DNA): TGCGCCAGCAGTCACCTCCCCGCCGGGACAGGGGGCACTCAGCCCCAGCATTTT. Its protein is CASSHLPAGTGGTQPQHF.

This clone has a handful of counts. This chain connects TRBV30 to TRBJ1-5; 9 bases map to TRBD1. Germline CDR1 GTSNPN, CDR2 SVGIG (reference sequence). V gave up 0 bases and J gave up 6 bases; unmatched junction bases: 6. CDR3 length: 15 amino acids. CDR3 in DNA: TGTGCCTGGAGTGTACAGGGGGCCGGGGGTCAGCCCCAGCATTTT. Amino acid sequence: CAWSVQGAGGQPQHF.

The chain links TRBV20-1 to TRBJ1-1; 7 nucleotides match TRBD1. This CDR3 spans 11 amino acids. Germline-derived CDR1 and CDR2 are DFQATT and SNEGSKA (reference sequence). V lost 3 bases to trimming and J lost 12 bases; unmatched junction nucleotides: 7. The CDR3 DNA reads as TGCAGTGCTAGGGACCGGGACAGCACTTTCTTT. Translated, it gives CSARDRDSTFF.

This chain links TRBV5-1 with TRBJ2-1, with 7 bases lining up with TRBD2. This CDR3 comprises 15 residues. CDR1 is SGHRS, CDR2 YFSETQ, per germline. Trimming cost V 0 bases and J 5 bases; bases outside gene matches: 5. The CDR3 nucleotides are TGCGCCAGCAGCTTGGATACGGGAGGTAACAATGAGCAGTTCTTC. Translated: CASSLDTGGNNEQFF.

V is TRBV6-1 and J is TRBJ2-5; 7 nucleotides match TRBD1. With 4 bases clipped from V and 2 bases from J, the junction kept 1 base outside the gene matches. This CDR3 is 13 amino acids long. In germline, CDR1 is MNHNS, CDR2 SASEGT. CDR3 sequence reads: CASSATGQETQYF. DNA for the CDR3: TGTGCCAGCAGTGCGACAGGGCAAGAGACCCAGTACTTC.

The sample holds a few counts of this clone. CDR3 in amino acids: CASSTGTSTYEQYF. As DNA, the CDR3 is TGCGCCAGCAGCACCGGGACTAGCACCTACGAGCAGTACTTC. This chain joins TRBV5-1 and TRBJ2-7; 9 bases align to TRBD2. This CDR3 is 14 amino acids long. CDR1 and CDR2 (germline): SGHRS, YFSETQ. The junction had 4 bases not matched to a gene; V was cut back by 4 bases and J by 2 bases.

CDR3 in DNA: TGTGCCAGCGGGTCCCCCGCCGGGTACAATGAGCAGTTCTTC. Protein sequence: CASGSPAGYNEQFF. The V call is TRBV28, the J call TRBJ2-1; no clear D gene. CDR3 length: 14 residues. V dropped 8 bases and J dropped 4 bases, with 15 bases sitting between them. CDR1 and CDR2 (germline): MDHEN, SYDVKM. Variable domain in full (rest from reference TRBV28 and TRBJ2-1): DVKVTQSSRYLVKRTGEKVFLECVQDMDHENMFWYRQDPGLGLRLIYFSYDVKMKEKGDIPEGYSVSREKKERFSLILESASTNQTSMYLCASGSPAGYNEQFFGPGTRLTVL.

V and J are TRBV7-3 and TRBJ1-1, with D perhaps TRBD1 (6 bases). The germline gives CDR1 SGHTA, CDR2 FQGTGA. The CDR3 runs to 13 residues. Trimming took off 4 bases at V and 1 base at J, with 7 bases between the two ends. In DNA form, the CDR3 reads TGTGCCAGCAGCTCGGGACAGAACACTGAAGCTTTCTTT. Protein sequence: CASSSGQNTEAFF.

The rearrangement uses TRBV4-3 and TRBJ1-1; D perhaps matches TRBD1 (5 bases). The CDR3 spans 16 residues. V was pared by 0 bases and J by 5 bases, with 16 bases between. The germline V gene encodes CDR1 LGHNA and CDR2 YSLEER. Here the CDR3 DNA reads TGCGCCAGCAGCCAAGACTTAAGGGGTGGGAGGACTGAAGCTTTCTTT. As protein: CASSQDLRGGRTEAFF.

The chain joins TRBV2 to TRBJ1-6; maybe TRBD1 (5 bases). Germline values: CDR1 SNHLY, CDR2 FYNNEI. With 8 bases removed from V and 5 bases from J, the gap between germline ends came to 10 bases. CDR3 length: 13 amino acids. CDR3 coding DNA: TGTGCCAGCCGGGGGATGGATAATTCACCCCTCCACTTT. It translates to CASRGMDNSPLHF.

The V and J genes are TRBV27 and TRBJ2-1, with 9 bases that match TRBD2. The junction had 6 bases not matched to a gene; V was cut back by 11 bases and J by 4 bases. This CDR3 is 13 amino acids long. Germline V lookup: CDR1 MNHEY, CDR2 SMNVEV (reference sequence). The CDR3 here is CAASGANYNEQFF. CDR3 coding DNA: TGTGCCGCTAGCGGGGCTAATTACAATGAGCAGTTCTTC.

V usage is TRBV11-2 and J usage is TRBJ2-1, with TRBD1 as a possible D gene (5 bases). The CDR3 is 16 residues long. Trimming took 1 base from V and 5 from J, leaving 15 bases between them. CDR1 and CDR2 from the germline V gene are SGHAT and FQNNGV. Here the CDR3 reads CASSLVSPRADNEQFF. CDR3 coding DNA: TGTGCCAGCAGCTTAGTATCCCCCAGGGCTGACAATGAGCAGTTCTTC.

V usage is TRBV18 and J usage is TRBJ1-2; D perhaps matches TRBD1 (6 bases). V dropped 2 bases and J dropped 4 bases, with 11 bases sitting between them. The CDR3 has 14 amino acids. Looked up from germline, CDR1 is KGHSH and CDR2 is LQKENI. The CDR3 loop reads CASSPERQVYGYTF. DNA of the CDR3: TGTGCCAGCTCACCAGAGCGACAGGTCTATGGCTACACCTTC.

There are a few counts of this clone. The V gene is TRBV18, the J gene TRBJ1-2; D gene unclear. Germline V CDR1 and CDR2: KGHSH, LQKENI. V was shortened by 3 bases and J by 2 bases, with 22 bases between the two germline ends. This CDR3 has 18 amino acids. CDR3 coding DNA: TGTGCCAGCTCACCGTGGGCGCCCTTACAGTTTCAAAACTATGGCTACACCTTC. Amino acids: CASSPWAPLQFQNYGYTF.

The CDR3 protein is CASSASGGFYNEQFF. For the CDR3, the DNA is TGTGCCAGCAGCGCTAGCGGGGGGTTCTACAATGAGCAGTTCTTC. The chain couples TRBV7-8 to TRBJ2-1; TRBD2 aligns across 11 bases. There are 15 residues in the CDR3. V trimming: 5 bases; J trimming: 3 bases; junction bases outside the gene matches: 3. Germline CDR1 and CDR2: SGHVS and FQNEAQ.

This sequence joins TRBV30 and TRBJ2-3; TRBD2 aligns across 10 bases. Germline CDR1 and CDR2: GTSNPN and SVGIG (reference sequence). The CDR3 is 11 residues long. Losses at the gene ends were 7 bases for V and 11 bases for J; bases not matched to a gene: 6. CDR3 in DNA: TGTGCCTCGGGGACTAGCGAACGGCAGTATTTT. Its protein is CASGTSERQYF.

This clone showed up just a few times. This chain uses TRBV7-3 with TRBJ2-5; D remains unclear. CDR1 SGHTA and CDR2 FQGTGA come from the germline V gene. The CDR3 is 13 amino acids. V gave up 5 bases and J gave up 2 bases, with 9 bases separating them. CDR3 sequence: CASSRWAQETQYF. The CDR3 DNA reads TGTGCCAGCAGCCGTTGGGCTCAAGAGACCCAGTACTTC.

The J gene is TRBJ1-6, the V gene TRBV7-8; 9 positions agree with TRBD1. With V trimmed by 5 bases and J by 5 bases, 4 bases remained unmatched. CDR1 is SGHVS and CDR2 is FQNEAQ in the germline V gene. The CDR3 is 15 amino acids. The CDR3 reads CASSKRDRDNSPLHF. In nucleotides, the CDR3 is TGTGCCAGCAGCAAAAGGGACAGGGATAATTCACCCCTCCACTTT. The full variable domain, completed using reference TRBV7-8 and TRBJ1-6, is GAGVSQSPRYKVAKRGQDVALRCDPISGHVSLFWYQQALGQGPEFLTYFQNEAQLDKSGLPSDRFFAERPEGSVSTLKIQRTQQEDSAVYLCASSKRDRDNSPLHFGNGTRLTVT.

In its sample, this clone was seen a few times. The rearrangement links TRBV18 to TRBJ2-7; possibly TRBD2 for D (5 bases). The CDR3 is 16 residues long. Trimming stripped 2 bases from V and 0 bases from J, with 14 bases between. The V gene's germline CDR1 is KGHSH and CDR2 LQKENI. CDR3 DNA sequence: TGTGCCAGCTCACCATTGAGCGGAACACTCTCCTACGAGCAGTACTTC. It codes for CASSPLSGTLSYEQYF.